The entry that follows covers one TCR beta chain sequence. What it binds is not known. Germline assignment: CDR1 LNHNV and CDR2 YYDKDF (reference sequence). CDR3 length equals 16 residues. The trim removed 3 bases at V and 2 bases at J, leaving 7 bases unmatched. Assay used: immunoSEQ multiplex PCR; TCRdb lists only in-frame clones, some missing. The table includes 11,000 or so clones, 92% detected once. Time point indicated: recipient sample about 28 days before transplant, after cytoreduction. These data are taken from a study of T cell clonotyping in hematopoietic cell transplantation. Study information: Pretransplant recipient samples were taken after cytoreduction.

Study results and limitations: Pathologically expanded recipient clonotypes increased progressively from day 30 to day 180 as diversity fell. Higher Inverse Simpson Index values in graft donor and pretransplant recipient predicted broader posttransplant TCR diversity.

Source: peripheral blood mononuclear cells, taken before stem cell transplant. The TCR sequence derives from a middle-aged woman with acute myeloid leukemia. Some clones in this sample may be carry-over from other donors' samples. The chain recombines TRBV15 with TRBJ2-5; TRBD1 agrees at 9 bases. For the CDR3, the DNA is TGTGCCACCAGCAGCCTTACAGGGGGCGGACAAGAGACCCAGTACTTC. Protein sequence: CATSSLTGGGQETQYF.